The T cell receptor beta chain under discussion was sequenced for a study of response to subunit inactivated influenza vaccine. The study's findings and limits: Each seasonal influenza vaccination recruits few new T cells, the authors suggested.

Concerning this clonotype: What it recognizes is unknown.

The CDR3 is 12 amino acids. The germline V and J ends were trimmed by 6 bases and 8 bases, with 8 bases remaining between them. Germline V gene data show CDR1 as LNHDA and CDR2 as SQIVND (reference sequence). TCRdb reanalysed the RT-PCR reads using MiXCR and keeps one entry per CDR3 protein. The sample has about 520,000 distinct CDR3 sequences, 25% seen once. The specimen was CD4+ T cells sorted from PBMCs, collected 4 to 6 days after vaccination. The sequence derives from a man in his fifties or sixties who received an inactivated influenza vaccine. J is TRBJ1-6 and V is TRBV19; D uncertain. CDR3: CASRIRDSPLHF. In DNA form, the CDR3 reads TGTGCCAGTAGGATTCGGGATTCACCCCTCCACTTT.